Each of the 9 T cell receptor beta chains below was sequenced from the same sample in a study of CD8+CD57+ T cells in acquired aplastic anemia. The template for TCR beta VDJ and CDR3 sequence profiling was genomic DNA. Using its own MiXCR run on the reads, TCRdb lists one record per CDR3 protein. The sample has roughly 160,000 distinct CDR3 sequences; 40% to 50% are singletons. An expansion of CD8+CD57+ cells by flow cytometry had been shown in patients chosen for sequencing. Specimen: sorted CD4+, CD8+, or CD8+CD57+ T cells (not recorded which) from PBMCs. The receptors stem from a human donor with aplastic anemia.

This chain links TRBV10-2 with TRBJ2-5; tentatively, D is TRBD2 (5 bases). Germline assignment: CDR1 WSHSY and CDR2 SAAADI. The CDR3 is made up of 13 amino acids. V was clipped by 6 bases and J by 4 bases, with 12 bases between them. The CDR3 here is CASRRTHRETQYF. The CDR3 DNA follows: TGCGCCAGCAGGAGGACTCATCGAGAGACCCAGTACTTC.

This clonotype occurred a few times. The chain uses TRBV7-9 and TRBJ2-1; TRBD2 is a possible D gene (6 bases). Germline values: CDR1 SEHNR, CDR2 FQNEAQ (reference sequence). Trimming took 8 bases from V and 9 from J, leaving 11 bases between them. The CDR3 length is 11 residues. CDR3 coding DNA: TGTGCCAGCTGGGCCGGGGGTGAGCAGTTCTTC. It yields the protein CASWAGGEQFF.

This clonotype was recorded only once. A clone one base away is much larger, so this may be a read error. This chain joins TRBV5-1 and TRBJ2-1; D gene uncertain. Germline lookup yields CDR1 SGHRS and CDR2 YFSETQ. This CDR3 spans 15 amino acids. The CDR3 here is CASSLEDPSYNERFF. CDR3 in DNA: TGCGCCAGCAGCTTGGAGGACCCGTCCTACAATGAGCGGTTCTTC. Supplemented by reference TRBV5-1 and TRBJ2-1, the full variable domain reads KAGVTQTPRYLIKTRGQQVTLSCSPISGHRSVSWYQQTPGQGLQFLFEYFSETQRNKGNFPGRFSGRQFSNSRSEMNVSTLELGDSALYLCASSLEDPSYNERFFGPGTRLTVL.

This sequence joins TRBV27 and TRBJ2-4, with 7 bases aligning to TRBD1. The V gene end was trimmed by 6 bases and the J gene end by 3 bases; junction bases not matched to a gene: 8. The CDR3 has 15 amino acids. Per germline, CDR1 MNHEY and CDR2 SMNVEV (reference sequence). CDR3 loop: CASRIIRDSKNIQYF. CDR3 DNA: TGTGCCAGCAGGATAATCCGGGACAGCAAAAACATTCAGTACTTC.

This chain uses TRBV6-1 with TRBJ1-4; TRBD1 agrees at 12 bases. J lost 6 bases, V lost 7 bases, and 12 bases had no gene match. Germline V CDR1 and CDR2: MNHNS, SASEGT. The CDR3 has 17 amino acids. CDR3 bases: TGTGCCAGCATCTCGGGACAGGGGGCGCGGGGGGATGAAAAACTGTTTTTT. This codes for CASISGQGARGDEKLFF.

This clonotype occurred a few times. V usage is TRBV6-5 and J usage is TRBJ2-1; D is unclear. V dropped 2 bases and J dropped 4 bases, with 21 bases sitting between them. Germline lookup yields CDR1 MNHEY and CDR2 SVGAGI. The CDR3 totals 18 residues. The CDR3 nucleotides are TGTGCCAGCAGTTACCCACCCGTGATGGCAGGAGATTACAATGAGCAGTTCTTC. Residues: CASSYPPVMAGDYNEQFF.

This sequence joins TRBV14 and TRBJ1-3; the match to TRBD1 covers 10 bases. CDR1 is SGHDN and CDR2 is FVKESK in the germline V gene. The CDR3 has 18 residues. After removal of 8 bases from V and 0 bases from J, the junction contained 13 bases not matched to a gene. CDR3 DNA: TGTGCCAGCTCACCTTTACCGGGACAGGGGTCCTCTGGAAACACCATATATTTT. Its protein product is CASSPLPGQGSSGNTIYF.

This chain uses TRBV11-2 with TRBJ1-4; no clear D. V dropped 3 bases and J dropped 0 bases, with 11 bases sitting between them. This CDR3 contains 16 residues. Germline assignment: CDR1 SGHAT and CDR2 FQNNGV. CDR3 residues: CASSLTSPATNEKLFF. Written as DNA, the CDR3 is TGTGCCAGCAGCTTGACCTCGCCAGCAACTAATGAAAAACTGTTTTTT.

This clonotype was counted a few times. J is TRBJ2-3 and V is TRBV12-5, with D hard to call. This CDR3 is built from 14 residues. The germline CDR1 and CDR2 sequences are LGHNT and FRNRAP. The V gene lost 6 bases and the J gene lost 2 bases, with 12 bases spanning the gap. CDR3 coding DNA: TGTGCTAGTGGAGGAGAGTTGCTCACAGATACGCAGTATTTT. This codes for CASGGELLTDTQYF.